The 10 T cell receptor beta chains below all came from one sample that was sequenced in a study of T cell repertoires in cytomegalovirus infection. Via MiXCR, TCRdb re-called the reads, giving one row per CDR3 protein. The data show roughly 230,000 distinct CDR3 sequences, about a sixth seen once. Sequenced sample: CD8+ T cells from PBMCs. The receptors stem from a human donor in good health (CMV status not recorded). Some clones in this sample may be carry-over from other donors' samples.

The J gene is TRBJ2-7, the V gene TRBV9; 7 bases map to TRBD1. The CDR3 is 14 amino acids. Unmatched junction bases numbered 8, after V lost 3 bases and J lost 5 bases. Germline V lookup: CDR1 SGDLS, CDR2 YYNGEE. This chain's CDR3 is CASSESGGKDEQYF. CDR3 DNA sequence: TGTGCCAGCAGCGAGTCAGGGGGTAAGGACGAGCAGTACTTC.

The chain couples TRBV19 to TRBJ1-2, with unresolved D. Germline loops: CDR1 LNHDA, CDR2 SQIVND (reference sequence). V lost 9 bases and J lost 6, with 17 bases in between. The CDR3 loop spans 13 amino acids. Here the CDR3 DNA reads TGTGCCAGCTCCCCCGGGTGGCAGGATGGCTACACCTTC. Its translation: CASSPGWQDGYTF. Full variable domain (outside the CDR3, taken from reference TRBV19 and TRBJ1-2): DGGITQSPKYLFRKEGQNVTLSCEQNLNHDAMYWYRQDPGQGLRLIYYSQIVNDFQKGDIAEGYSVSREKKESFPLTVTSAQKNPTAFYLCASSPGWQDGYTFGSGTRLTVV.

Details on this clonotype: A much bigger clone sits one base away, suggesting this may be a read error. The chain couples TRBV7-8 to TRBJ2-2; the match to TRBD2 covers 8 bases. The CDR3 runs to 19 residues. Germline lookup yields CDR1 SGHVS and CDR2 FQNEAQ. The DNA for the CDR3 is TGTGCCTGCAGCTTAGGGCCCTGGGGGCGGGGGGCGCCCACCGGGGAGCTGTTTTTT. As protein: CACSLGPWGRGAPTGELFF. Drawing the rest from reference TRBV7-8 and TRBJ2-2, the complete variable domain is GAGVSQSPRYKVAKRGQDVALRCDPISGHVSLFWYQQALGQGPEFLTYFQNEAQLDKSGLPSDRFFAERPEGSVSTLKIQRTQQEDSAVYLCACSLGPWGRGAPTGELFFGEGSRLTVL.

A few counts support this clonotype. V gene TRBV29-1 combines with J gene TRBJ2-1, with D tentatively TRBD2 (7 bases). Per germline, CDR1 SQVTM and CDR2 ANQGSEA. CDR3 length: 16 residues. V gave up 4 bases and J gave up 4 bases, with 20 bases separating them. The chain's CDR3 is CSVVGGLSGAYNEQFF. In DNA, the CDR3 is TGCAGCGTTGTGGGGGGGCTAAGCGGGGCTTACAATGAGCAGTTCTTC.

The rearrangement uses TRBV7-9 and TRBJ2-3, with D unresolved. The CDR3 sequence is 15 residues long. V dropped 5 bases and J dropped 4 bases, with 16 bases sitting between them. Germline-derived CDR1 and CDR2 are SEHNR and FQNEAQ (reference sequence). The CDR3: CASSPHWGSPDTQYF. CDR3 nucleotides: TGTGCCAGCAGCCCTCATTGGGGATCGCCAGATACGCAGTATTTT.

This clonotype came up many times. V usage is TRBV7-3 and J usage is TRBJ2-3; 12 nucleotides line up with TRBD2. CDR1 SGHTA and CDR2 FQGTGA come from the germline V gene. V was pared by 5 bases and J by 0 bases, with 6 bases of the junction left unmatched. The CDR3 has 17 residues. The CDR3 protein is CASSRSGTSGSTDTQYF. Written as DNA, the CDR3 is TGTGCCAGCAGCCGATCGGGGACTAGCGGGAGCACAGATACGCAGTATTTT.

The chain couples TRBV20-1 to TRBJ2-3; 9 positions match TRBD2. This CDR3 is built from 15 residues. Germline V lookup: CDR1 DFQATT, CDR2 SNEGSKA (reference sequence). Germline trimming cut 5 bases from V and 4 bases from J; bases unmatched to any gene: 10. The CDR3 sequence is CSAPRTSEGADTQYF. CDR3 DNA sequence: TGCAGTGCTCCCAGGACTAGCGAGGGGGCAGATACGCAGTATTTT.

This chain links TRBV2 with TRBJ2-1; D is unresolved. The CDR3 has 15 residues. V lost 2 bases, J lost 0 bases, and 8 bases lay in between. Germline V CDR1 and CDR2: SNHLY, FYNNEI. The CDR3 loop is CASSERMSSYNEQFF. In DNA, the CDR3 is TGTGCCAGCAGTGAACGGATGAGCTCCTACAATGAGCAGTTCTTC.

A few counts support this clonotype. The V gene is TRBV20-1, the J gene TRBJ2-7, with D possibly matching TRBD2 (6 bases). The germline CDR1 and CDR2 sequences are DFQATT and SNEGSKA (reference sequence). This CDR3 region has 13 residues. V shed 5 bases and J shed 6 bases, with 17 bases lying between them. CDR3 sequence reads: CSAGGKRGGEQYF. The CDR3 DNA is TGCAGTGCTGGGGGGAAGAGGGGAGGCGAGCAGTACTTC.

This clonotype was recorded many times. V is TRBV7-6 and J is TRBJ2-1; the match to TRBD2 covers 9 bases. With 2 bases clipped from V and 0 bases from J, the junction kept 8 bases outside the gene matches. Germline V lookup: CDR1 SGHVS, CDR2 FNYEAQ. The CDR3 covers 18 residues. The CDR3 DNA reads as TGTGCCAGCAGCTTAAAAGCGGGGGGATTCGCCTCCTACAATGAGCAGTTCTTC. Translation: CASSLKAGGFASYNEQFF.